These T cell receptor beta chains were read from a single sample in a study of early T cells in non-severe SARS-CoV-2 infection. TCRdb called the 5' RACE reads again in MiXCR, with one record for every CDR3 protein. The data show tens of thousands of distinct CDR3 sequences, roughly 5.6% seen once. Sequenced material: whole blood. The source of these receptors is an adult who was a healthcare worker with PCR-confirmed SARS-CoV-2 infection or an uninfected control (not recorded which). CDR3s include the opening cysteine and the closing phenylalanine or tryptophan.

V	J	CDR3
TRBV20-1	TRBJ2-2	CSAKINTGELFF
TRBV30	TRBJ1-3	CAWSAGTAGNTIYF
TRBV7-9	TRBJ1-1	CASSPGTPLNTEAFF
TRBV7-2	TRBJ1-6	CASSLRNSGSPLHF
TRBV12-3/TRBV12-4	TRBJ2-2	CATLAMATANTGELFF
TRBV2	TRBJ1-2	CASSVLTGYGYTF
TRBV20-1	TRBJ1-1	CSARDMGQLIEAFF
TRBV7-2	TRBJ2-1	CASRLGTYNEQFF
TRBV4-3	TRBJ2-7	CASSQAGAGGFYEQYF
TRBV19	TRBJ2-3	CASSKQGTDTQYF
TRBV7-8	TRBJ2-1	CASSILRRGHREQFF
TRBV7-8	TRBJ2-5	CASSPRQGSRETQYF
TRBV19	TRBJ1-5	CASSIPALWPQHF
TRBV12-3/TRBV12-4	TRBJ2-5	CASSERTSGKETQYF
TRBV29-1	TRBJ2-5	CSANRGRETQYF
TRBV24-1	TRBJ2-1	CATSGVPGQGSNEQFF
TRBV7-6	TRBJ2-7	CASSLDGGNYEQYF
TRBV18	TRBJ2-3	CASSLGLTDTQYF
TRBV4-3	TRBJ1-4	CASSQEWSGAKLFF
TRBV11-2	TRBJ2-1	CASSPTAIRGANEQFF
TRBV12-3/TRBV12-4	TRBJ2-6	CASSPLGSGANVLTF
TRBV2	TRBJ2-1	CASRGGLAVYNEQFF
TRBV5-6	TRBJ1-2	CASSTSLGSSGNYGYTF
TRBV3-1	TRBJ2-7	CASSQGRRREQYF